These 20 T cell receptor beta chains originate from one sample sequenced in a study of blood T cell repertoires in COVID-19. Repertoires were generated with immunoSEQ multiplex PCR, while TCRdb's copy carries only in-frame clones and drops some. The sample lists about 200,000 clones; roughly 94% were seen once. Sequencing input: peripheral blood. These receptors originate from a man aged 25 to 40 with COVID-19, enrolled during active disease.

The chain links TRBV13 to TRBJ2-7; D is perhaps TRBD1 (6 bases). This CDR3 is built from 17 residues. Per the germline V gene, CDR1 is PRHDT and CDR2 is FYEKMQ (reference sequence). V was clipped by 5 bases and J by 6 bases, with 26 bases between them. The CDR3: CASSPTDRKSSLLEQYF. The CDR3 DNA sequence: TGTGCCAGCAGCCCCACCGACAGGAAATCTTCTCTCCTCGAGCAGTACTTC.

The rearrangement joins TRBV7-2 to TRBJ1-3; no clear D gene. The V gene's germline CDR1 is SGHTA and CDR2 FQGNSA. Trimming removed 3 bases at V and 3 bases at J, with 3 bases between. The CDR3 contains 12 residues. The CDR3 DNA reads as TGTGCCAGCAGCTTTATTGGAAACACCATATATTTT. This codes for CASSFIGNTIYF.

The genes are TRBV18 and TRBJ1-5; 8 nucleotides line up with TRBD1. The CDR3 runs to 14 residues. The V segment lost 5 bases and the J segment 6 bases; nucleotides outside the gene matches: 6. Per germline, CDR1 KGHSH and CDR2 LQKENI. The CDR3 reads CASSFGQGPQPQHF. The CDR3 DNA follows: TGTGCCAGCTCATTCGGACAGGGTCCTCAGCCCCAGCATTTT.

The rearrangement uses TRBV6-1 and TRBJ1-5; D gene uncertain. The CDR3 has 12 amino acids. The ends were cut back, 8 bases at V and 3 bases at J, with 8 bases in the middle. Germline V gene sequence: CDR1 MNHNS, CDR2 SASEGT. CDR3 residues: CASSVDNQPQHF. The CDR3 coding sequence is TGTGCCAGCTCGGTAGACAATCAGCCCCAGCATTTT.

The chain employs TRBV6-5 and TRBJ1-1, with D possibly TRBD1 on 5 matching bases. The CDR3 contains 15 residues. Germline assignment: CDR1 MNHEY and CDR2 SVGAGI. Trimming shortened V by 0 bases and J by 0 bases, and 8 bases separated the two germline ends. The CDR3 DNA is TGTGCCAGCAGTTACTCGACAGCCATGAACACTGAAGCTTTCTTT. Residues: CASSYSTAMNTEAFF.

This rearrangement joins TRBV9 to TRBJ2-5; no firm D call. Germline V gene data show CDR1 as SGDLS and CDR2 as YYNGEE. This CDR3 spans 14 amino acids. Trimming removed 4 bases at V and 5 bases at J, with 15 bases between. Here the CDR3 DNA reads TGTGCCAGCAGCCCGACGGAGCGTCCCGAGACCCAGTACTTC. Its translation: CASSPTERPETQYF.

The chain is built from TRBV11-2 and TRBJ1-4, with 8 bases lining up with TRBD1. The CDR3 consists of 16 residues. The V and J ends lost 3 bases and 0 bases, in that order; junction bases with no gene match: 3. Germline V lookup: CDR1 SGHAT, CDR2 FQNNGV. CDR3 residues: CASSFLQGATNEKLFF. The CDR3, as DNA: TGTGCCAGCAGCTTTTTACAGGGGGCAACTAATGAAAAACTGTTTTTT.

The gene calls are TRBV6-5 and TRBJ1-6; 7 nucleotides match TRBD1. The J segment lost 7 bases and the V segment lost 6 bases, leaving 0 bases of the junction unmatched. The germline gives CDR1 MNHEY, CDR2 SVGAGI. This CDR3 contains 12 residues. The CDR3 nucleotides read TGTGCCAGCAGGGGACAGAATTCACCCCTCCACTTT. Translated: CASRGQNSPLHF.

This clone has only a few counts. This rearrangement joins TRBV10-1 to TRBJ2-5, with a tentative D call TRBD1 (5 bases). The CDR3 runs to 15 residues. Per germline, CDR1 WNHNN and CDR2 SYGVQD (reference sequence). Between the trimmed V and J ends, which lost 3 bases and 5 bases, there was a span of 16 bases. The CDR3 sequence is CASSDRVGIGETQYF. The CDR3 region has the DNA TGCGCCAGCAGTGACAGGGTCGGCATAGGGGAGACCCAGTACTTC.

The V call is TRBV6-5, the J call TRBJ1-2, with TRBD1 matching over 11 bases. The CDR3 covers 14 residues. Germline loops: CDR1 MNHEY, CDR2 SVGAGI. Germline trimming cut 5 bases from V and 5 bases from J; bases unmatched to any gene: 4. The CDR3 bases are TGTGCCAGCAGTCCCGGGACAGGGGGATATGGCTACACCTTC. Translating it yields CASSPGTGGYGYTF.

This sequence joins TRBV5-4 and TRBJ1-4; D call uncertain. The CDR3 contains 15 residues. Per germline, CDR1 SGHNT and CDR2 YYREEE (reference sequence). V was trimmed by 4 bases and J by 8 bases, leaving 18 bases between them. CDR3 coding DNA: TGTGCCAGCAGCCGTTACGGGAGGCTTCGGGAAAAACTGTTTTTT. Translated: CASSRYGRLREKLFF.

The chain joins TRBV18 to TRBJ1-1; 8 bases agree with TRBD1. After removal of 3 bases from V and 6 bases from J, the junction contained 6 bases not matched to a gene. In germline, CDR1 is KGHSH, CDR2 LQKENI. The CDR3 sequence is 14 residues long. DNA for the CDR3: TGTGCCAGCTCACCCCCGTCGACAGGGGCTGAAGCTTTCTTT. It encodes CASSPPSTGAEAFF.

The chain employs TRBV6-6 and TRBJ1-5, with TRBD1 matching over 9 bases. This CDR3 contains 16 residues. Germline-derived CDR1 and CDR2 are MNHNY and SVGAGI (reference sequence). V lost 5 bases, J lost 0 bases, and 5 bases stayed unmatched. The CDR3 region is CASSKGTGYSNQPQHF. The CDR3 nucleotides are TGTGCCAGCAGTAAAGGGACAGGGTATAGCAATCAGCCCCAGCATTTT.

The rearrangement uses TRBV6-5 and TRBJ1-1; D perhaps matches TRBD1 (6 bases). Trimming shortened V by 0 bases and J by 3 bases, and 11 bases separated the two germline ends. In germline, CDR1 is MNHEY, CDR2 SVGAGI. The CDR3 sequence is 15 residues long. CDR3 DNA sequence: TGTGCCAGCAGTTACTCTCCAGGGGCCCACACTGAAGCTTTCTTT. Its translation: CASSYSPGAHTEAFF.

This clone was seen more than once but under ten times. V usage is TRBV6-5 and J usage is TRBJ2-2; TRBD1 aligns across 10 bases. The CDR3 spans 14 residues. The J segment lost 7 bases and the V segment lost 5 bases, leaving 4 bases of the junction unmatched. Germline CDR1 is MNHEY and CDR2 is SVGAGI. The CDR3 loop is CASSRGQGNGELFF. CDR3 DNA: TGTGCCAGCAGTAGGGGACAGGGGAACGGGGAGCTGTTTTTT.

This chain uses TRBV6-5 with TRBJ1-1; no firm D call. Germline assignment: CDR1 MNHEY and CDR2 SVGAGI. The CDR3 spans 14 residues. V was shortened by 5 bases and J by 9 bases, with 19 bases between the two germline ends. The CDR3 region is CASSPGGGPQKAFF. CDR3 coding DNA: TGTGCCAGCAGTCCTGGAGGAGGGCCCCAAAAAGCTTTCTTT.

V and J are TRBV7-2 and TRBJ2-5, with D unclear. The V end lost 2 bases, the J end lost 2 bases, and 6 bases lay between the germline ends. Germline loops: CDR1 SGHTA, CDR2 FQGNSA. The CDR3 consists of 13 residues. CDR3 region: CASSLSRQETQYF. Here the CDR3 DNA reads TGTGCCAGCAGCTTATCCAGACAAGAGACCCAGTACTTC.

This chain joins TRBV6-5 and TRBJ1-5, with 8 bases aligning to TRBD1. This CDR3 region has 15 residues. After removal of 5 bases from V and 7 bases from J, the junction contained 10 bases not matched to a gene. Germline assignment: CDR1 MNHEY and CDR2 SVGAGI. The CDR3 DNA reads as TGTGCCAGCAGTCGAGGGCGGACAGGGCTACAGCCCCAGCATTTT. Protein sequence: CASSRGRTGLQPQHF.

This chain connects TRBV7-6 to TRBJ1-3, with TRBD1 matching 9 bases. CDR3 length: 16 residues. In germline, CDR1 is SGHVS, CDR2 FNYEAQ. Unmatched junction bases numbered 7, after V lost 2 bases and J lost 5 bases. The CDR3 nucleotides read TGTGCCAGCAGCTTAAAGGGTACAGGGGGCAGAAACACCATATATTTT. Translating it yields CASSLKGTGGRNTIYF.

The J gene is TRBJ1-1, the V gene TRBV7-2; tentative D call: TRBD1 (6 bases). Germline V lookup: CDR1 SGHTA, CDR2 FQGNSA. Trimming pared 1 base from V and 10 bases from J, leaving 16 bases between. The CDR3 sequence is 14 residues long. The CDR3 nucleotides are TGTGCCAGCAGCTTAGGCTGGGGGCAGTTCGGAGCTTTCTTT. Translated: CASSLGWGQFGAFF.